These 7 T cell receptor beta chains originate from one sample sequenced in a study of radiation and T cells in renal cell carcinoma. Time point reported: blood 2 weeks post-SBRT. Treatment reported: 15 Gy SBRT to primary tumor, nephrectomy 4 weeks later. Profiled with immunoSEQ multiplex PCR; TCRdb holds only in-frame clones, not every one. Of tens of thousands of clones detected, around 77% appear once; the ten largest clones hold 6.8%. Sequenced material: blood, taken from a patient whose treatment included radiotherapy and nephrectomy. These receptor sequences come from a man aged 60 to 69 with renal cell carcinoma.

This clone appeared a single time. The CDR3 is CSARDRALQYF. Written as DNA, the CDR3 is TGCAGTGCTAGAGATAGGGCTCTCCAGTACTTC. The chain links TRBV20-1 to TRBJ2-5; D not resolved. CDR1 and CDR2 from the germline V gene are DFQATT and SNEGSKA (reference sequence). Trimming left V 0 bases short and J 10 bases short, with 9 bases between. The CDR3 extends over 11 amino acids.

The rearrangement joins TRBV7-9 to TRBJ1-2; 9 bases map to TRBD1. The ends lost 0 bases at V and 7 bases at J; junction bases unmatched: 6. This CDR3 has 15 amino acids. From germline, CDR1 is SEHNR and CDR2 FQNEAQ (reference sequence). The CDR3 DNA follows: TGTGCCAGCAGCTTAGCCGGGACAGGGTTCTTTGGCTACACCTTC. Translated: CASSLAGTGFFGYTF.

The J gene is TRBJ2-5, the V gene TRBV10-2, with 9 bases aligning to TRBD2. V was clipped by 6 bases and J by 4 bases; unmatched bases: 6. Per germline, CDR1 WSHSY and CDR2 SAAADI. The CDR3 is made up of 14 amino acids. CDR3 nucleotide sequence: TGCGCCAGCAGGGCGGGGGGGCCATCAGAGACCCAGTACTTC. It yields the protein CASRAGGPSETQYF.

V is TRBV29-1 and J is TRBJ1-1; D not resolved. The CDR3 has 13 residues. Between the trimmed V and J ends, which lost 6 bases and 1 base, there was a span of 12 bases. Germline V gives CDR1 SQVTM, CDR2 ANQGSEA. The CDR3 DNA reads as TGCAGCGTCTGGATGGCCCAGAACACTGAAGCTTTCTTT. As protein: CSVWMAQNTEAFF.

This clone turned up a few times. This chain uses TRBV29-1 with TRBJ1-1; D unclear. CDR1 is SQVTM and CDR2 is ANQGSEA in the germline V gene. The CDR3 is made up of 12 amino acids. V was shortened by 2 bases and J by 4 bases, with 8 bases between the two germline ends. CDR3 sequence reads: CSVELTGTEAFF. CDR3 sequence (DNA): TGCAGCGTTGAATTGACGGGCACTGAAGCTTTCTTT.

There are a few counts of this clone. The chain carries TRBV6-4 and TRBJ2-4; 10 bases fit TRBD2. J gave up 6 bases and V 0 bases, and 2 bases lay outside the gene matches. Germline CDR1 MRHNA, CDR2 SNTAGT. CDR3 length: 15 residues. DNA for the CDR3: TGTGCCAGCAGTGACTCGCCTAGCGGGAGAAACATTCAGTACTTC. Translation: CASSDSPSGRNIQYF.

On this clone itself: At one end, the junction sequence differs from germline, possibly due to a read error. This sequence joins TRBV29-1 and TRBJ2-1; 11 bases agree with TRBD2. The CDR3 runs to 13 residues. CDR1 is SQVTM and CDR2 is ANQGSEA in the germline V gene. The CDR3 sequence is CSVKETSGNFWFF. In nucleotides, the CDR3 is TGCAGCGTTAAAGAGACTAGCGGGAACTTTTGGTTCTTC.